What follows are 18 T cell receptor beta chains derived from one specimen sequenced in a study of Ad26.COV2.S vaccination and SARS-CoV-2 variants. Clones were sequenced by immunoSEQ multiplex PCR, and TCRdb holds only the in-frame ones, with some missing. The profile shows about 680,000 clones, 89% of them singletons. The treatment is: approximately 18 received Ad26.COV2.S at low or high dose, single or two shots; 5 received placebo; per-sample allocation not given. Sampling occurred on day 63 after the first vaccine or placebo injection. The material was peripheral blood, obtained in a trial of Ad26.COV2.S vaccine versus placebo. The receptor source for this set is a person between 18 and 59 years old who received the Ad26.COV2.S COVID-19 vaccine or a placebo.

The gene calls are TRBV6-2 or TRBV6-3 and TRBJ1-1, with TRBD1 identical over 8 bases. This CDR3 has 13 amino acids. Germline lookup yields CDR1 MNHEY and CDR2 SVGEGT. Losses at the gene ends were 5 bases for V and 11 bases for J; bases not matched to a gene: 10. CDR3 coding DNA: TGTGCCAGCAGTCGACAGGGGTTAGGCTACGCTTTCTTT. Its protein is CASSRQGLGYAFF.

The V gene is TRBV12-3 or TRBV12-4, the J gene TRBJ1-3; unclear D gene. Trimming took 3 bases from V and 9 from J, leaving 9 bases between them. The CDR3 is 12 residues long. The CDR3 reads CASSFYGPTIYF. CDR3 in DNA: TGTGCCAGCAGTTTTTACGGTCCCACCATATATTTT.

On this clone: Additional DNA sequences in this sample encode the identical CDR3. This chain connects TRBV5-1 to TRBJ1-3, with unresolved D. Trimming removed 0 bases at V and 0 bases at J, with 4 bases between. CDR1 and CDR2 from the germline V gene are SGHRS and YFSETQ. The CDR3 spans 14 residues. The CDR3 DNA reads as TGCGCCAGCAGCTTGGATAGCTCTGGAAACACCATATATTTT. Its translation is CASSLDSSGNTIYF.

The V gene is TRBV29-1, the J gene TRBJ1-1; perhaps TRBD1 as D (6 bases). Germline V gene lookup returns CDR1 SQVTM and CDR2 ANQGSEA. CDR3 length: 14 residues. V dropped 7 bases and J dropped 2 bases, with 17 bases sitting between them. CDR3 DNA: TGCAGCGCCCAGAAAGGGGGGCGCAACACTGAAGCTTTCTTT. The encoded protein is CSAQKGGRNTEAFF.

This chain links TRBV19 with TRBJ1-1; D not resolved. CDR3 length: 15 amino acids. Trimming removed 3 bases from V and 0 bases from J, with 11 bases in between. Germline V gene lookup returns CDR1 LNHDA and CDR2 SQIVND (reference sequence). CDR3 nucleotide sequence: TGTGCCAGTAGTATTAGGCCCGGGATGAACACTGAAGCTTTCTTT. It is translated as CASSIRPGMNTEAFF. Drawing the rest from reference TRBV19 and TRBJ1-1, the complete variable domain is DGGITQSPKYLFRKEGQNVTLSCEQNLNHDAMYWYRQDPGQGLRLIYYSQIVNDFQKGDIAEGYSVSREKKESFPLTVTSAQKNPTAFYLCASSIRPGMNTEAFFGQGTRLTVV.

In DNA, the CDR3 is TGTGCCTGTAGCCAACGGGTTCGGGAGCTGTTTTTT. This codes for CACSQRVRELFF. J is TRBJ2-2 and V is TRBV6-5; D call uncertain. Germline CDR1 and CDR2: MNHEY and SVGAGI. This CDR3 has 12 amino acids. The V end lost 11 bases, the J end lost 9 bases, and 16 bases lay between the germline ends.

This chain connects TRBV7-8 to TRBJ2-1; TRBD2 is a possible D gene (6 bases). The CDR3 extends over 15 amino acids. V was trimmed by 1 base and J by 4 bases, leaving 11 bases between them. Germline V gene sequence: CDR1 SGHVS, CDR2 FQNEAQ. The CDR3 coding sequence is TGTGCCAGCAGCTTAGAACTAGCTGGTTACAATGAGCAGTTCTTC. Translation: CASSLELAGYNEQFF.

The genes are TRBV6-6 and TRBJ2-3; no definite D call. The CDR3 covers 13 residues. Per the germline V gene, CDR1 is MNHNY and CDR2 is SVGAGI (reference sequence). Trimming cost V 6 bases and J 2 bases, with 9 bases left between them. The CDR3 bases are TGTGCCAGCAGGGCGACCTCCACAGATACGCAGTATTTT. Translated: CASRATSTDTQYF.

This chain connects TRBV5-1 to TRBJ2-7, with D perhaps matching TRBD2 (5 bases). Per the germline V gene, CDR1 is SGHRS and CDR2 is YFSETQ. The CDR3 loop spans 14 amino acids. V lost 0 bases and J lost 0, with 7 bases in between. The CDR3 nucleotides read TGCGCCAGCAGCTTGGATGCGGGCTCCTACGAGCAGTACTTC. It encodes CASSLDAGSYEQYF.

The CDR3 DNA is TGTGCCAGCTCACCATTCGCGACAGGTCCCGAGGCCCAGTACTTC. It translates to CASSPFATGPEAQYF. The J gene is TRBJ2-5, the V gene TRBV18; the D gene is possibly TRBD1 (6 bases). The CDR3 is made up of 15 amino acids. V lost 2 bases, J lost 9 bases, and 19 bases lay in between. Looked up from germline, CDR1 is KGHSH and CDR2 is LQKENI.

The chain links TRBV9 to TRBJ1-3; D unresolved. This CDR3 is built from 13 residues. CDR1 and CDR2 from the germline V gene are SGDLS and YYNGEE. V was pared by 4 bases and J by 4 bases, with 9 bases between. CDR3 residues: CASSPRNGNTIYF. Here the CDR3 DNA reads TGTGCCAGCAGCCCTCGGAACGGAAACACCATATATTTT.

CDR3 in amino acids: CAISESNTETQYF. In nucleotides, the CDR3 is TGTGCCATCAGTGAGTCGAATACGGAGACCCAGTACTTC. This sequence joins TRBV10-3 and TRBJ2-5; D gene unclear. The CDR3 length is 13 residues. Germline lookup yields CDR1 ENHRY and CDR2 SYGVKD. Trimming stripped 0 bases from V and 5 bases from J, with 7 bases between.

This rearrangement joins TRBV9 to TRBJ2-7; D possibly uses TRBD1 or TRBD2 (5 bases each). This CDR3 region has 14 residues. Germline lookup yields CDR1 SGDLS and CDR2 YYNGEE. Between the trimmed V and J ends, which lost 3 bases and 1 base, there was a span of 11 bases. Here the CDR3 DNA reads TGTGCCAGCAGCGACCGGGACGGTTCCTACGAGCAGTACTTC. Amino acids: CASSDRDGSYEQYF.

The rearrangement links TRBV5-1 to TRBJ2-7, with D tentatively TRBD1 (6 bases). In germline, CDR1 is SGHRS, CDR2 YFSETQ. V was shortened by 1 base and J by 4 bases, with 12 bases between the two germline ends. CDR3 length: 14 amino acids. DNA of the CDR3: TGCGCCAGCAGCTTGCAGGGGATATTGTACGAGCAGTACTTC. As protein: CASSLQGILYEQYF.

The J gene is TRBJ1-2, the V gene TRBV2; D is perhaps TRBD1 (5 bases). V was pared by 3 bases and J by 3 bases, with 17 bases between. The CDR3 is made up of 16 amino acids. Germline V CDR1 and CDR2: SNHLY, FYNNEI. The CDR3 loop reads CASSEEWVGGDYGYTF. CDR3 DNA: TGTGCCAGCAGTGAGGAGTGGGTCGGGGGGGACTATGGCTACACCTTC.

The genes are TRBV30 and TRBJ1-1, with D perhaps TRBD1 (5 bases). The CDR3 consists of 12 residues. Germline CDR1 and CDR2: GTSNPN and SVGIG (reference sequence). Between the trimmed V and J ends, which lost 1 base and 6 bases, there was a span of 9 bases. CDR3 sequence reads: CAWSALGPEAFF. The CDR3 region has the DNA TGTGCCTGGAGTGCGTTGGGGCCTGAAGCTTTCTTT.

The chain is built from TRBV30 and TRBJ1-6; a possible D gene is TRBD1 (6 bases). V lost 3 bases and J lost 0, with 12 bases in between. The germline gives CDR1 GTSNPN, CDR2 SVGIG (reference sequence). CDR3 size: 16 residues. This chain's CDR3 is CAWRGGGGSYNSPLHF. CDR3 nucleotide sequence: TGTGCCTGGAGAGGGGGAGGGGGCTCCTATAATTCACCCCTCCACTTT. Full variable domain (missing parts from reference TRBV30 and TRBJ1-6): SQTIHQWPATLVQPVGSPLSLECTVEGTSNPNLYWYRQAAGRGLQLLFYSVGIGQISSEVPQNLSASRPQDRQFILSSKKLLLSDSGFYLCAWRGGGGSYNSPLHFGNGTRLTVT.

CDR3 bases: TGCAGCGTCGGACACGTCTTAGGTGATACGCAGTATTTT. Translation: CSVGHVLGDTQYF. V gene TRBV29-1 combines with J gene TRBJ2-3, with D perhaps matching TRBD1 (5 bases). V shed 6 bases and J shed 6 bases, with 16 bases lying between them. This CDR3 spans 13 amino acids. The germline V gene has CDR1 SQVTM and CDR2 ANQGSEA.